Listed below are T cell receptor beta chains from one sample, sequenced in a study of blood T cell repertoires in COVID-19. This table comes from immunoSEQ multiplex PCR, and its TCRdb copy is limited to in-frame clones, with some not included. The data hold 200,000 to 250,000 clones, with roughly 90% observed a single time. Sequenced sample: PBMCs or T cells enriched from blood (not recorded which). Every receptor here comes from a woman aged 30 to 39 who had recovered from COVID-19. The CDR3 runs from the conserved cysteine through the conserved F or W. D genes are given only for firm matches. Some rows have no size entry. The others give once, few or many, or a class for an expanded clone.

d_gene: .; j_gene: TRBJ2-3; abundance: once; v_gene: TRBV21-1; CDR3aa: CASSKYPSSTDTQYF; CDR3nt: TGTGCCAGCAGCAAATACCCTAGCAGCACAGATACGCAGTATTTT
d_gene: .; j_gene: TRBJ1-2; abundance: few; v_gene: TRBV7-2; CDR3aa: CASSLGPDYGYTF; CDR3nt: TGTGCCAGCAGCTTAGGTCCTGACTATGGCTACACCTTC
d_gene: TRBD1; j_gene: TRBJ1-2; abundance: .; v_gene: TRBV2; CDR3aa: CASSALTQGASGYTF; CDR3nt: TGTGCCAGCAGTGCACTAACACAGGGGGCAAGTGGCTACACCTTC
d_gene: .; j_gene: TRBJ1-6; abundance: .; v_gene: TRBV7-2; CDR3aa: CASTQGGIENSPLHF; CDR3nt: TGTGCCAGCACCCAAGGGGGTATAGAAAATTCACCCCTCCACTTT
d_gene: TRBD1; j_gene: TRBJ2-4; abundance: .; v_gene: TRBV20-1; CDR3aa: CSASRPQGAKNIQYF; CDR3nt: TGCAGTGCTAGTAGACCACAGGGGGCCAAAAACATTCAGTACTTC
d_gene: .; j_gene: TRBJ2-3; abundance: .; v_gene: TRBV7-9; CDR3aa: CASSLAGGSDTQYF; CDR3nt: TGTGCCAGCAGCTTAGCGGGGGGATCAGATACGCAGTATTTT
d_gene: .; j_gene: TRBJ2-1; abundance: .; v_gene: TRBV7-6; CDR3aa: CASSLEVTSYNEQFF; CDR3nt: TGTGCCAGCAGCTTAGAAGTAACTTCCTACAATGAGCAGTTCTTC
d_gene: .; j_gene: TRBJ1-5; abundance: few; v_gene: TRBV12-3/TRBV12-4; CDR3aa: CASSPTQTEPQHF; CDR3nt: TGTGCCAGCAGTCCTACACAGACGGAGCCCCAGCATTTT
d_gene: TRBD1; j_gene: TRBJ1-4; abundance: many; v_gene: TRBV6-1; CDR3aa: CASSVDAGTGEEKLFF; CDR3nt: TGTGCCAGCAGTGTTGACGCCGGGACAGGGGAAGAAAAACTGTTTTTT
d_gene: .; j_gene: TRBJ2-1; abundance: .; v_gene: TRBV5-4; CDR3aa: CASSLVSYNEQFF; CDR3nt: TGTGCCAGCAGCTTGGTATCCTACAATGAGCAGTTCTTC
d_gene: .; j_gene: TRBJ1-1; abundance: .; v_gene: TRBV7-3; CDR3aa: CASSLTGLTTEAFF; CDR3nt: TGTGCCAGCAGCTTAACGGGACTGACCACTGAAGCTTTCTTT
d_gene: TRBD1; j_gene: TRBJ2-7; abundance: .; v_gene: TRBV2; CDR3aa: CASLNRGPYEQYF; CDR3nt: TGTGCCAGCTTAAACAGGGGGCCCTACGAGCAGTACTTC
d_gene: .; j_gene: TRBJ1-2; abundance: .; v_gene: TRBV23-1; CDR3aa: CASRFSGYTF; CDR3nt: TGCGCCAGCAGATTTTCGGGCTACACCTTC
d_gene: .; j_gene: TRBJ1-1; abundance: .; v_gene: TRBV9; CDR3aa: CASSPGGAGNTEAFF; CDR3nt: TGTGCCAGCAGCCCGGGGGGGGCAGGGAACACTGAAGCTTTCTTT
d_gene: TRBD1; j_gene: TRBJ2-4; abundance: .; v_gene: TRBV9; CDR3aa: CASSVEDRNIQYF; CDR3nt: TGTGCCAGCAGCGTAGAGGACAGGAACATTCAGTACTTC
d_gene: TRBD2; j_gene: TRBJ2-1; abundance: .; v_gene: TRBV9; CDR3aa: CASSVGGGGRNEQFF; CDR3nt: TGTGCCAGCAGCGTAGGCGGGGGGGGGCGGAATGAGCAGTTCTTC
d_gene: TRBD1; j_gene: TRBJ1-5; abundance: .; v_gene: TRBV7-8; CDR3aa: CASSRDRVGTQPQHF; CDR3nt: TGTGCCAGCAGCAGGGACAGGGTTGGTACCCAGCCCCAGCATTTT
d_gene: TRBD1; j_gene: TRBJ1-2; abundance: .; v_gene: TRBV29-1; CDR3aa: CSVGTGTYGYTF; CDR3nt: TGCAGCGTGGGGACAGGCACTTATGGCTACACCTTC
d_gene: TRBD2; j_gene: TRBJ2-3; abundance: .; v_gene: TRBV7-3; CDR3aa: CASSQRGGEADTQYF; CDR3nt: TGTGCCAGCAGCCAGCGCGGGGGAGAGGCAGATACGCAGTATTTT
d_gene: TRBD1; j_gene: TRBJ1-1; abundance: .; v_gene: TRBV19; CDR3aa: CASSAQGIGTEAFF; CDR3nt: TGTGCCAGTAGTGCACAGGGGATCGGCACTGAAGCTTTCTTT
d_gene: .; j_gene: TRBJ2-1; abundance: .; v_gene: TRBV5-4; CDR3aa: CASSLAGGSGEQFF; CDR3nt: TGTGCCAGCAGCTTGGCGGGGGGCTCAGGTGAGCAGTTCTTC
d_gene: .; j_gene: TRBJ1-1; abundance: .; v_gene: TRBV7-2; CDR3aa: CASSSVGGTEAFF; CDR3nt: TGTGCCAGCAGCTCCGTAGGGGGCACTGAAGCTTTCTTT
d_gene: .; j_gene: TRBJ2-5; abundance: .; v_gene: TRBV11-2; CDR3aa: CASSFNGGQETQYF; CDR3nt: TGTGCCAGCAGCTTTAACGGGGGCCAAGAGACCCAGTACTTC
d_gene: .; j_gene: TRBJ1-2; abundance: .; v_gene: TRBV6-6; CDR3aa: CASSSTQGINYGYTF; CDR3nt: TGTGCCAGCAGTTCGACACAAGGCATTAACTATGGCTACACCTTC
d_gene: .; j_gene: TRBJ2-3; abundance: .; v_gene: TRBV2; CDR3aa: CASSISHGDTQYF; CDR3nt: TGTGCCAGCAGCATCTCCCACGGAGATACGCAGTATTTT
d_gene: .; j_gene: TRBJ2-3; abundance: .; v_gene: TRBV6-5; CDR3aa: CASSYSRDYTQYF; CDR3nt: TGTGCCAGCAGTTACTCGAGGGATTATACGCAGTATTTT
d_gene: .; j_gene: TRBJ1-3; abundance: .; v_gene: TRBV5-1; CDR3aa: CASSSTPGAGNTIYF; CDR3nt: TGCGCCAGCAGCTCAACACCGGGGGCTGGAAACACCATATATTTT
d_gene: TRBD1; j_gene: TRBJ1-2; abundance: .; v_gene: TRBV29-1; CDR3aa: CSVEGQGIGYTF; CDR3nt: TGCAGCGTTGAGGGACAGGGTATTGGCTACACCTTC
d_gene: .; j_gene: TRBJ1-1; abundance: .; v_gene: TRBV2; CDR3aa: CASSERQSLNTEAFF; CDR3nt: TGTGCCAGCAGCGAGAGACAGAGCTTGAACACTGAAGCTTTCTTT
d_gene: .; j_gene: TRBJ2-7; abundance: .; v_gene: TRBV9; CDR3aa: CASSVGYRGLDEQYF; CDR3nt: TGTGCCAGCAGCGTAGGGTATAGGGGATTAGACGAGCAGTACTTC
d_gene: TRBD1; j_gene: TRBJ2-3; abundance: few; v_gene: TRBV5-3; CDR3aa: CARSPDWPGQGRTDTQYF; CDR3nt: TGTGCCAGAAGCCCCGACTGGCCGGGACAGGGTCGCACAGATACGCAGTATTTT
d_gene: TRBD1; j_gene: TRBJ2-5; abundance: .; v_gene: TRBV5-1; CDR3aa: CASSGRTGQETQYF; CDR3nt: TGCGCCAGCAGCGGAAGGACAGGTCAAGAGACCCAGTACTTC
d_gene: .; j_gene: TRBJ1-2; abundance: .; v_gene: TRBV6-5; CDR3aa: CASSYFSNYGYTF; CDR3nt: TGTGCCAGCAGTTACTTCTCTAACTATGGCTACACCTTC
d_gene: .; j_gene: TRBJ1-1; abundance: .; v_gene: TRBV28; CDR3aa: CASSLPGRGTEAFF; CDR3nt: TGTGCCAGCAGTTTACCCGGACGGGGCACTGAAGCTTTCTTT
d_gene: .; j_gene: TRBJ1-5; abundance: .; v_gene: TRBV7-2; CDR3aa: CASSLGGFNQPQHF; CDR3nt: TGTGCCAGCAGCTTAGGAGGTTTTAATCAGCCCCAGCATTTT
d_gene: TRBD1; j_gene: TRBJ1-2; abundance: .; v_gene: TRBV7-9; CDR3aa: CASSFGQGHGYTF; CDR3nt: TGTGCCAGCAGCTTCGGACAGGGGCATGGCTACACCTTC
d_gene: TRBD1; j_gene: TRBJ1-5; abundance: .; v_gene: TRBV7-9; CDR3aa: CASSFTGGERQPQHF; CDR3nt: TGTGCCAGCAGCTTCACAGGGGGCGAGAGACAGCCCCAGCATTTT
d_gene: .; j_gene: TRBJ1-6; abundance: .; v_gene: TRBV19; CDR3aa: CASRIDRRSNSPLHF; CDR3nt: TGTGCCAGTAGAATCGACAGGCGATCAAATTCACCCCTCCACTTT
d_gene: .; j_gene: TRBJ2-7; abundance: .; v_gene: TRBV4-3; CDR3aa: CASSQVRTDSEQYF; CDR3nt: TGCGCCAGCAGCCAAGTGAGGACAGACTCCGAGCAGTACTTC
d_gene: .; j_gene: TRBJ1-3; abundance: .; v_gene: TRBV25-1; CDR3aa: CASSELGGDTIYF; CDR3nt: TGTGCCAGCAGTGAATTGGGAGGGGACACCATATATTTT
d_gene: .; j_gene: TRBJ1-2; abundance: .; v_gene: TRBV15; CDR3aa: CATSRDTGPGEGDGYTF; CDR3nt: TGTGCCACCAGCAGAGATACAGGACCGGGTGAGGGGGATGGCTACACCTTC
d_gene: .; j_gene: TRBJ1-1; abundance: .; v_gene: TRBV27; CDR3aa: CASSLFSGGAGNAEAFF; CDR3nt: TGTGCCAGCAGTTTATTTTCGGGTGGGGCGGGGAACGCTGAAGCTTTCTTT
d_gene: TRBD2; j_gene: TRBJ2-5; abundance: .; v_gene: TRBV5-1; CDR3aa: CASSLGLALETQYF; CDR3nt: TGCGCCAGCAGCTTGGGACTAGCACTGGAGACCCAGTACTTC
d_gene: TRBD1; j_gene: TRBJ1-1; abundance: .; v_gene: TRBV29-1; CDR3aa: CSVLSDRAEAFF; CDR3nt: TGCAGCGTCCTTTCCGACAGGGCTGAAGCTTTCTTT
d_gene: TRBD1; j_gene: TRBJ1-2; abundance: .; v_gene: TRBV10-2; CDR3aa: CASSAGTASDRYGYTF; CDR3nt: TGCGCCAGCAGCGCCGGGACAGCTTCAGACCGCTATGGCTACACCTTC
d_gene: TRBD1; j_gene: TRBJ1-1; abundance: .; v_gene: TRBV6-5; CDR3aa: CASSLDRGMNTEAFF; CDR3nt: TGTGCCAGCAGCCTGGACAGGGGAATGAACACTGAAGCTTTCTTT
d_gene: TRBD1; j_gene: TRBJ1-4; abundance: few; v_gene: TRBV27; CDR3aa: CASKGTGGFRKLFF; CDR3nt: TGTGCCAGCAAGGGGACAGGGGGATTCAGGAAACTGTTTTTT
d_gene: .; j_gene: TRBJ1-1; abundance: .; v_gene: TRBV4-1; CDR3aa: CASSQDITGIKNTEAFF; CDR3nt: TGCGCCAGCAGCCAAGATATTACAGGAATAAAAAACACTGAAGCTTTCTTT
d_gene: .; j_gene: TRBJ2-3; abundance: .; v_gene: TRBV5-6; CDR3aa: CASSLGQYTDTQYF; CDR3nt: TGTGCCAGCAGCCTCGGACAGTACACAGATACGCAGTATTTT
d_gene: .; j_gene: TRBJ2-7; abundance: .; v_gene: TRBV21-1; CDR3aa: CASRSGTGTSYEQYF; CDR3nt: TGTGCCAGCAGATCCGGGACAGGGACCTCCTACGAGCAGTACTTC
d_gene: .; j_gene: TRBJ1-2; abundance: .; v_gene: TRBV18; CDR3aa: CASSPDINYGYTF; CDR3nt: TGTGCCAGCTCGCCGGACATTAACTATGGCTACACCTTC
d_gene: .; j_gene: TRBJ2-3; abundance: .; v_gene: TRBV7-7; CDR3aa: CASSLDRASDTQYF; CDR3nt: TGTGCCAGCAGCTTAGACAGGGCGTCGGATACGCAGTATTTT
d_gene: .; j_gene: TRBJ1-4; abundance: .; v_gene: TRBV7-9; CDR3aa: CASSLARVGGEKLFF; CDR3nt: TGTGCCAGCAGCTTGGCCAGGGTGGGAGGTGAAAAACTGTTTTTT
d_gene: TRBD2; j_gene: TRBJ2-3; abundance: once; v_gene: TRBV3-1/TRBV3-2; CDR3aa: CASSQGERGTDTQYF; CDR3nt: TGTGCCAGCAGCCAAGGGGAGCGGGGGACAGATACGCAGTATTTT
d_gene: TRBD1; j_gene: TRBJ2-3; abundance: .; v_gene: TRBV5-1; CDR3aa: CASSLQGATSTDTQYF; CDR3nt: TGCGCCAGCAGCCTTCAGGGGGCTACTAGCACAGATACGCAGTATTTT